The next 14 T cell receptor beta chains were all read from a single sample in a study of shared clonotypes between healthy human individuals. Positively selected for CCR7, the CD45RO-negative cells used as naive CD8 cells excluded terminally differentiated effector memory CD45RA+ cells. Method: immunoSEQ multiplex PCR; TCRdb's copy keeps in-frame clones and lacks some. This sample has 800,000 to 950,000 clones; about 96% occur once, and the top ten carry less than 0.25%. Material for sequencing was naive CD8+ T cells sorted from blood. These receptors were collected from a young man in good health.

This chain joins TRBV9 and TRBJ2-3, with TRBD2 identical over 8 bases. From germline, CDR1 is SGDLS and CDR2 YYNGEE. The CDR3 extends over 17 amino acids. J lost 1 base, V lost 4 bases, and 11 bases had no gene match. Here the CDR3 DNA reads TGTGCCAGCAGCAACCACGGGGGGGCTACCCGCACAGATACGCAGTATTTT. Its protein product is CASSNHGGATRTDTQYF.

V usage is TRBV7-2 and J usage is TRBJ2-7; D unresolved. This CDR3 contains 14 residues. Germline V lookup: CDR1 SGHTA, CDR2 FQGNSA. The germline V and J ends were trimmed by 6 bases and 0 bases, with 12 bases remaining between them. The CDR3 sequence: CASSLSPSSYEQYF. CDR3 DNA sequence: TGTGCCAGCAGTCTTTCTCCGAGCTCCTACGAGCAGTACTTC.

The CDR3 DNA reads as TGTGCCAGCAGCGGTCAGGGGATAGGCTATGGCTACACCTTC. Encoded protein: CASSGQGIGYGYTF. This chain connects TRBV9 to TRBJ1-2; tentatively, D is TRBD1 (6 bases). The V end was cut by 3 bases, the J end by 4 bases, with 13 bases between. The V gene's germline CDR1 is SGDLS and CDR2 YYNGEE. The CDR3 runs 14 residues.

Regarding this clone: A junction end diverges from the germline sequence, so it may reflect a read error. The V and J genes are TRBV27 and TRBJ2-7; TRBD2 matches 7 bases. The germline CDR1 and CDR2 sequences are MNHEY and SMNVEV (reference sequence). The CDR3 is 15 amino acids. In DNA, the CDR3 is TGTGCCACCAGTCCCACTCCAGCGGGATTAGGCGAGCAGTACTTC. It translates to CATSPTPAGLGEQYF.

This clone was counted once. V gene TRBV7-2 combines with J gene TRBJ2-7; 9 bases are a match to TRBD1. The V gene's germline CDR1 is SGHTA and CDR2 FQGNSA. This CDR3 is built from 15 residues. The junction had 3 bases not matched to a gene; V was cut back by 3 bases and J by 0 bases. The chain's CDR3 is CASSFYRGPSYEQYF. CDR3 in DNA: TGTGCCAGCAGCTTCTACAGGGGGCCCTCCTACGAGCAGTACTTC.

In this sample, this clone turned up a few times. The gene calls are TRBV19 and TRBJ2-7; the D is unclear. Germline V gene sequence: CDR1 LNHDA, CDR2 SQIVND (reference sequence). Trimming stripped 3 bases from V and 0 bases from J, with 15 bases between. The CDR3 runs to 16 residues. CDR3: CASSMSSGVSSYEQYF. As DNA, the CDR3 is TGTGCCAGTAGTATGTCTTCTGGAGTAAGCTCCTACGAGCAGTACTTC.

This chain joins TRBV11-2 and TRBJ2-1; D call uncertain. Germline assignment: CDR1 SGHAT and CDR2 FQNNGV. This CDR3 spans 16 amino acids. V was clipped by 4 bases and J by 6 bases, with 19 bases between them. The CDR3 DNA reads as TGTGCCAGCAGCTCCCAGCTCGGGTTCTTATTCAATGAGCAGTTCTTC. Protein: CASSSQLGFLFNEQFF.

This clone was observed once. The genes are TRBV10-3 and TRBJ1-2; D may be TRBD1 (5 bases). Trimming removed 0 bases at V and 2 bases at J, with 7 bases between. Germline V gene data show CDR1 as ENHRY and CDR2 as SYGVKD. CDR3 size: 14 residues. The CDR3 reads CAISESGGNYGYTF. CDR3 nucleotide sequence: TGTGCCATCAGTGAGTCGGGGGGGAACTATGGCTACACCTTC.

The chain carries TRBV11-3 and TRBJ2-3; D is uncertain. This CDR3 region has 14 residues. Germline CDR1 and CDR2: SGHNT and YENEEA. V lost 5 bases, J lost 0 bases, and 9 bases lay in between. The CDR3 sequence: CASSPSDSTDTQYF. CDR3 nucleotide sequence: TGTGCCAGCAGCCCTTCAGATAGCACAGATACGCAGTATTTT.

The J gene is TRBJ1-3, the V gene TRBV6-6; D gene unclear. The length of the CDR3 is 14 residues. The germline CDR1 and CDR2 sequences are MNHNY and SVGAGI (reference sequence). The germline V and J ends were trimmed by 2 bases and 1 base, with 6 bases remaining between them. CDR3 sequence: CASSYLGSGNTIYF. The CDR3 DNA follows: TGTGCCAGCAGTTACCTGGGGTCTGGAAACACCATATATTTT.

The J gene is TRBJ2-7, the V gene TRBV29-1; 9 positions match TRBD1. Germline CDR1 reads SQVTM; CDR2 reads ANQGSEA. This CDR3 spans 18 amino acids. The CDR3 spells CTYRGQGVSRASHAGQYF. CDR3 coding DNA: TGCACCTACCGGGGACAGGGTGTCTCTCGGGCGTCGCATGCGGGGCAGTACTTC.

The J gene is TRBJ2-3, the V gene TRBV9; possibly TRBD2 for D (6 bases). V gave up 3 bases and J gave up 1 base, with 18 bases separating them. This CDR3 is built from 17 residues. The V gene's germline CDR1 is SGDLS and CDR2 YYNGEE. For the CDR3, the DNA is TGTGCCAGCAGCGCAGATTGGAGGGACCGACGCACAGATACGCAGTATTTT. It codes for CASSADWRDRRTDTQYF.

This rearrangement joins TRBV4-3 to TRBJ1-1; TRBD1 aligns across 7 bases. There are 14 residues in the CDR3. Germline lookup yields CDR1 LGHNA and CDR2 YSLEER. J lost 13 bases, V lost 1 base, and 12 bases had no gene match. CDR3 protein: CASSQAFPQGRRFF. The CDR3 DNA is TGCGCCAGCAGCCAAGCCTTCCCACAGGGGCGCCGTTTCTTT.

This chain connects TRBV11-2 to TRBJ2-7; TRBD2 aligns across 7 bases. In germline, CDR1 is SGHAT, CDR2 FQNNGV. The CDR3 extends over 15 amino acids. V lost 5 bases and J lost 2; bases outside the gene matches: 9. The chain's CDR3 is CASSPPAGKTYEQYF. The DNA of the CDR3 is TGTGCCAGCAGCCCTCCAGCGGGGAAAACCTACGAGCAGTACTTC.